This T cell receptor (beta chain) stems from a study of T-cell memory formation after mild COVID-19 (dated by TCRdb to 2020 to 2023). Regarding the study in general: Most TCR sequence clusters were specific to one of the two donors. The cohort was made up of two young adult volunteers, one female and one male, who were previously healthy. In two donors, T-cell clones that expanded and contracted after mild COVID-19 were followed by sequencing TCRalpha and TCRbeta repertoires longitudinally. Findings and caveats that apply to the study as a whole: Some responding clones were detected in pre-infection memory, suggesting pre-existing cross-reactive memory T cells joined the SARS-CoV-2 response. Contracting CD4+ clones were located mainly in the CM and EM memory subsets, whereas CD8+ clones were found to be enriched in EMRA. SARS-CoV-2 specificity was not confirmed for the second-wave clones peaking on day 37. Only a couple of mild cases were covered by the study, and larger cohorts that include severe cases with pre-infection samples were considered necessary. Clones that contracted from day 15 to 85 showed balanced CD4/CD8 phenotypes, whereas a second wave of clones that expanded from day 15 to 37 leaned towards CD4+.

At the junction V is shortened by 0 bases and J by 0 bases, with 6 bases in between. The CDR3 has 14 amino acids, counting the end cysteine and phenylalanine. This entry keeps only the CDR3 DNA: 42 bases, framed from base 1. The germline V gene provides CDR1 SGDLS and CDR2 YYNGEE. This clonotype was picked up a small number of times. Its antigen target is currently unknown. Base qualities are not provided; no much larger clone lies one nucleotide away. Ficoll-Paque density gradient centrifugation was the method used to isolate PBMCs. Sequenced on an Illumina NovaSeq 6000. Using 5'RACE with constant-segment primers, TCRalpha and TCRbeta cDNA libraries were constructed, with sample barcodes and unique molecular identifiers added in the process. RNA was extracted from every sample with Trizol reagent. Amplification of the libraries took two PCR steps, and the second step added a second sample barcode plus Illumina TruSeq adapters. Libraries were sequenced on an Illumina NovaSeq with 2 x 150 bp paired-end reads. From the authors' description of their analysis: Reads were demultiplexed and collapsed into UMI-guided consensus sequences with migec v1.2.7. Using mixcr v2.1.11, the UMI consensuses were aligned to TRA and TRB V and J templates and assembled into clonotypes. Expanded or contracted clonotypes were those called significant by both edgeR and NoisET, with noise models trained on biological replicates. For edgeR calls, the thresholds were a false discovery rate-adjusted p below 0.01 and a log2 fold-change of 1. PCA with hierarchical clustering of max-normalized trajectories of the 1000 most abundant clonotypes was used as exploratory dynamics analysis. Separately sequenced CD4+ and CD8+ repertoires were used to assign a CD4 or CD8 phenotype to each responding clone. TCRdb ran its own pipeline on the public reads, namely fastp trimming at Q25 and MiXCR clone calling, and kept in-frame beta chains. For every CDR3 protein sequence, its rows merge into one entry that carries the most common genes and DNA. The V and J calls, along with clone size, are taken from TCRdb and not from the paper's own processing. This sample holds more than 400,000 distinct CDR3 sequences; 18% were observed only once. The ten most abundant clones make up over 9% of the sample.

The sequence derives from an adult woman who had mild COVID-19 (a few samples of this study predate the infection). The sample titles of this study are shuffled in the database, so cell type and time point are left out; the donor was told from shared clones. Sequenced material: PBMCs or a T cell subset sorted from them (not recorded which). The chain is assembled from TRBV9 and TRBJ2-5, and TRBD1 may be the D gene, going by 6 matching bases. In nucleotides, the sequence is TGTGCCAGCAGCGTAGGGACAGACCAAGAGACCCAGTACTTC. Translated, this is CASSVGTDQETQYF.